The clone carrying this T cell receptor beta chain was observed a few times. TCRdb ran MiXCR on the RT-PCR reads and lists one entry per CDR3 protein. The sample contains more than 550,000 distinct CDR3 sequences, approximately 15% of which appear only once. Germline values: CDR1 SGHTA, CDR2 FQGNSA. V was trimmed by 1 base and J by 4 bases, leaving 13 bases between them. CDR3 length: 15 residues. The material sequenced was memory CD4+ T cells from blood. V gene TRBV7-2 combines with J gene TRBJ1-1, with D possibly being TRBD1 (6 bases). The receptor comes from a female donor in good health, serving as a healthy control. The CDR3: CASSLGGQPATEAFF. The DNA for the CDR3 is TGTGCCAGCAGCTTAGGGGGGCAGCCAGCCACTGAAGCTTTCTTT.